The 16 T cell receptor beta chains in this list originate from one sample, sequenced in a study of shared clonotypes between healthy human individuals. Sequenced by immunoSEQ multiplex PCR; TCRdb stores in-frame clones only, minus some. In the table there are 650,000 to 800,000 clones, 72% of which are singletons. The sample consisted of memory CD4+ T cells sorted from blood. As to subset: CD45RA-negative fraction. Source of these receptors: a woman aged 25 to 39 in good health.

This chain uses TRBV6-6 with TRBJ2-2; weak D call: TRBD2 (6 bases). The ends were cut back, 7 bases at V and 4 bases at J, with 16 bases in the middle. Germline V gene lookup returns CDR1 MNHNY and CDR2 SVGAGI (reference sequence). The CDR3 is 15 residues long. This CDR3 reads CASTPGRRGTGELFF. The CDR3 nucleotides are TGTGCCAGCACTCCAGGGAGGCGGGGCACCGGGGAGCTGTTTTTT.

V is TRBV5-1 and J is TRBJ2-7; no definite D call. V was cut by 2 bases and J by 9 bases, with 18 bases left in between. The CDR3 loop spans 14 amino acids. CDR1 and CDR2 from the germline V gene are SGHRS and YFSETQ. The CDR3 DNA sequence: TGCGCCAGCAGCTTTACGGGCCCAAGTTTGATGCAGTACTTC. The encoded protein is CASSFTGPSLMQYF.

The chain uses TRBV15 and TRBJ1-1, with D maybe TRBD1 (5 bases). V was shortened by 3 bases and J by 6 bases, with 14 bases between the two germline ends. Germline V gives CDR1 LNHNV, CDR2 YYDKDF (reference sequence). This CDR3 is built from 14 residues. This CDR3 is CATSRGGRRAEAFF. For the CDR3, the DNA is TGTGCCACCAGCAGGGGGGGGAGGAGGGCTGAAGCTTTCTTT.

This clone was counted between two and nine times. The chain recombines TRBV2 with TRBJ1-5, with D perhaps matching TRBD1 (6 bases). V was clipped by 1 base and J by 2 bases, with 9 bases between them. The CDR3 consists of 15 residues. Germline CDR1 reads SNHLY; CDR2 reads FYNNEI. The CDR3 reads CASSEEGQGNQPQHF. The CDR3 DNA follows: TGTGCCAGCAGTGAAGAGGGACAAGGCAATCAGCCCCAGCATTTT.

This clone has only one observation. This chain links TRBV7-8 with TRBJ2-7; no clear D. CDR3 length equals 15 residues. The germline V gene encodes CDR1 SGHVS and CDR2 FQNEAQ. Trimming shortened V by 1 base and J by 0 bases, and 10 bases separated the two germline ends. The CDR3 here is CASSLERQNSYEQYF. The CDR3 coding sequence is TGTGCCAGCAGCTTAGAACGGCAGAACTCCTACGAGCAGTACTTC. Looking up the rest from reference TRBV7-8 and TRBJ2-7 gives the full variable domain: GAGVSQSPRYKVAKRGQDVALRCDPISGHVSLFWYQQALGQGPEFLTYFQNEAQLDKSGLPSDRFFAERPEGSVSTLKIQRTQQEDSAVYLCASSLERQNSYEQYFGPGTRLTVT.

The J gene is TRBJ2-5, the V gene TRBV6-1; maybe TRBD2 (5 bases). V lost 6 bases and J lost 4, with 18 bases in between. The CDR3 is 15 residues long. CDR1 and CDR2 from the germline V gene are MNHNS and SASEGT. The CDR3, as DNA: TGTGCCAGCAGCCACTCTAGAAGCGGTCGAGAGACCCAGTACTTC. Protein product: CASSHSRSGRETQYF.

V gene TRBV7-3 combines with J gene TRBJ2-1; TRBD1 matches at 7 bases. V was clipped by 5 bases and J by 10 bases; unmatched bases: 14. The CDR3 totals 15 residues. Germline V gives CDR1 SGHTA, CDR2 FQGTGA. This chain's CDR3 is CASSPSWRQGREQFF. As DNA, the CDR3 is TGTGCCAGCAGCCCAAGTTGGCGACAGGGCAGGGAGCAGTTCTTC.

The CDR3 is CASSLAGTGGGQFF. CDR3 bases: TGTGCCAGCAGCTTGGCCGGGACAGGGGGTGGGCAGTTCTTC. This chain joins TRBV5-4 and TRBJ2-1; TRBD1 matches 11 bases. CDR1 is SGHNT, CDR2 YYREEE, per germline (reference sequence). The CDR3 consists of 14 residues. V lost 0 bases to trimming and J lost 12 bases; unmatched junction nucleotides: 5.

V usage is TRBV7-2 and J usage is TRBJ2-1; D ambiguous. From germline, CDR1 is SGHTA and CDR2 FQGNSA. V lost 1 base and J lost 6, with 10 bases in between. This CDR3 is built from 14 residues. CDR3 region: CASSLDDMFNEQFF. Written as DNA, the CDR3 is TGTGCCAGCAGCTTAGACGACATGTTCAATGAGCAGTTCTTC.

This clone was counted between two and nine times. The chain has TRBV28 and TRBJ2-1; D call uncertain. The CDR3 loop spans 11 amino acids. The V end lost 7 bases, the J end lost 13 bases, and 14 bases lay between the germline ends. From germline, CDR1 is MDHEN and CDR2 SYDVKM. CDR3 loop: CASNSGPVQFF. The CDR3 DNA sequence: TGTGCCAGCAACTCAGGCCCGGTACAGTTCTTC.

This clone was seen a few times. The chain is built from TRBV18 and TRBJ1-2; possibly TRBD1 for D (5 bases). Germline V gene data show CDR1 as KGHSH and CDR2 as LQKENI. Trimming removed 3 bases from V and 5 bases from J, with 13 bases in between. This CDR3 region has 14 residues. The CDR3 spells CASSPGGTSYGYTF. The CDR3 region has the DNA TGTGCCAGCTCACCGGGAGGGACTAGTTATGGCTACACCTTC.

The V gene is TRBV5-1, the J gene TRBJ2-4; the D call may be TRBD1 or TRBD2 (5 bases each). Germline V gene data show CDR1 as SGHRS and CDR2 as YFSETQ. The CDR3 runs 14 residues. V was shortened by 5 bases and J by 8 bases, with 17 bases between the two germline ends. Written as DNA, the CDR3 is TGCGCCAGCAGTTCCACACCAGGGACGGACATTCAGTACTTC. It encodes CASSSTPGTDIQYF.

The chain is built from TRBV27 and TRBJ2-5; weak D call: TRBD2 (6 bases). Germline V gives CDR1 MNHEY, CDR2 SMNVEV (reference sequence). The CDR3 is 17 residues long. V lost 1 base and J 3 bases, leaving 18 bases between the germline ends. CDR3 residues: CASSLLAWGVREETQYF. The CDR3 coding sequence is TGTGCCAGCAGTTTATTGGCCTGGGGGGTTAGAGAAGAGACCCAGTACTTC.

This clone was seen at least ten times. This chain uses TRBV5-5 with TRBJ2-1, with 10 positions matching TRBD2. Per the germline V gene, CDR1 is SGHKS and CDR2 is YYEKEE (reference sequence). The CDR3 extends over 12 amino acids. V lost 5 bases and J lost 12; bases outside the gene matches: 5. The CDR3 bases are TGTGCCAGCAGGGACCTAGCGGGAGTGCAGTTCTTC. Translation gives CASRDLAGVQFF.

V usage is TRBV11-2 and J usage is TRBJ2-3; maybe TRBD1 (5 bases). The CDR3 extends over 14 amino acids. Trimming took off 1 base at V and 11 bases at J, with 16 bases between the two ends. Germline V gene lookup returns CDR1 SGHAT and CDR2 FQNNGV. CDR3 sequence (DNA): TGTGCCAGCAGCTTAGGCATCTTGAGACAGCAGCAGTATTTT. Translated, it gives CASSLGILRQQQYF.

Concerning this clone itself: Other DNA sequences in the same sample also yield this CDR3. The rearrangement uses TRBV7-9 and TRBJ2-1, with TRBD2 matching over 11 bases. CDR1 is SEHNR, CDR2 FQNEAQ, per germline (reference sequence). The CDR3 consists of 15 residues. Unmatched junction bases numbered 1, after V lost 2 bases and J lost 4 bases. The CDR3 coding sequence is TGTGCCAGCAGCTTACTAGCGGGAGGATACAATGAGCAGTTCTTC. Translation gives CASSLLAGGYNEQFF.